The 3 T cell receptor beta chains listed next were all sequenced from one sample in a study of T cells after yellow fever vaccination. TCRdb passed the 5' RACE reads through MiXCR, listing each CDR3 protein once. The sample records some 560,000 distinct CDR3 sequences, roughly a sixth being singletons. The sequencing here drew on PBMCs, taken 5 to 6 days after the first yellow fever vaccination. Receptor source: a man aged 18 to 29 who received the YFV17D yellow fever vaccine.

The chain uses TRBV2 and TRBJ2-7, with 7 positions matching TRBD1. This CDR3 has 12 residues. V was pared by 8 bases and J by 6 bases, with 7 bases of the junction left unmatched. Germline CDR1 and CDR2: SNHLY and FYNNEI. CDR3 nucleotide sequence: TGTGCCAGCGGGACAGAGGGGCGCGAGCAGTACTTC. Encoded protein: CASGTEGREQYF.

The chain carries TRBV7-9 and TRBJ2-3, with D possibly TRBD2 on 6 matching bases. The CDR3 loop spans 17 amino acids. From germline, CDR1 is SEHNR and CDR2 FQNEAQ (reference sequence). With 2 bases removed from V and 2 bases from J, the gap between germline ends came to 17 bases. The DNA for the CDR3 is TGTGCCAGCAGCTTATATATTAATGCGGGATCCACAGATACGCAGTATTTT. As protein: CASSLYINAGSTDTQYF.

This clonotype was seen more than once but under ten times. This rearrangement joins TRBV4-1 to TRBJ1-2; D ambiguous. CDR1 is MGHRA and CDR2 is YSYEKL in the germline V gene. The CDR3 covers 15 residues. The V and J ends lost 0 bases and 5 bases respectively, with 13 bases between them. The CDR3 DNA sequence: TGCGCCAGCAGCCAAGAAAGCGGCCCCCCATATGGCTACACCTTC. It translates to CASSQESGPPYGYTF.